What follows is one T cell receptor beta chain and its context. Its antigen is unidentified. Graves' hyperthyroidism was deemed stable absent ophthalmopathy progression within 18 months. The record originates from a study of T cells in Graves' hyperthyroidism and ophthalmopathy. Points from the study as a whole: Researchers report that a 13 V-J model separated ophthalmopathy from stable hyperthyroidism.

TCR beta CDR3 region amplification was performed from RNA transcripts. Primed by the HTBI set, a first-round RT-PCR was run on the TCR CDR3. In TCRdb, the multiplex PCR reads were re-called with MiXCR into one record per CDR3 protein. The sample includes about 740,000 distinct CDR3 sequences, around 13% of them seen just once. V lost 6 bases and J lost 5; bases outside the gene matches: 9. This CDR3 region has 17 residues. Germline V gene lookup returns CDR1 MNHNS and CDR2 SASEGT. Sequencing was performed on blood. This chain uses TRBV6-1 with TRBJ2-1; 14 bases line up with TRBD2. This clonotype was obtained from a woman between 18 and 29 years old with Graves' hyperthyroidism. CDR3 protein: CASRPGLAGESHNEQFF. The CDR3 DNA reads TGTGCCAGCAGACCGGGACTAGCGGGAGAGTCGCACAATGAGCAGTTCTTC.